One and the same sample provided the 32 T cell receptor beta chains below, sequenced in a study of CD8+CD57+ T cells in acquired aplastic anemia. According to the study, genomic DNA was the template for TCR beta VDJ and CDR3 profiling. A single record per CDR3 protein comes from TCRdb applying MiXCR to the reads. The sample includes approximately 220,000 distinct CDR3 sequences, approximately 45% of them seen just once. Before being chosen for sequencing, patients had shown CD8+CD57+ cell expansion by flow cytometry. Sequenced input: sorted CD4+, CD8+, or CD8+CD57+ T cells (not recorded which) from PBMCs. Every receptor here comes from a human donor with aplastic anemia.

This chain uses TRBV30 with TRBJ2-1, with TRBD2 identical over 7 bases. Germline values: CDR1 GTSNPN, CDR2 SVGIG (reference sequence). Trimming cost V 5 bases and J 6 bases; bases outside gene matches: 7. This CDR3 comprises 13 residues. CDR3 sequence: CAWASGLGNEQFF. The CDR3 DNA reads TGTGCCTGGGCTAGCGGACTGGGCAATGAGCAGTTCTTC.

This chain links TRBV9 with TRBJ1-5; perhaps TRBD1 as D (6 bases). CDR1 is SGDLS and CDR2 is YYNGEE in the germline V gene. V shed 0 bases and J shed 11 bases, with 18 bases lying between them. The CDR3 extends over 15 amino acids. CDR3 DNA: TGTGCCAGCAGCGTAGGGCGGGACAACCAAGAGACCCAGCATTTT. As protein: CASSVGRDNQETQHF.

This clonotype was seen ten or more times. V and J are TRBV2 and TRBJ2-1; 7 bases match TRBD2. Germline CDR1 reads SNHLY; CDR2 reads FYNNEI. The CDR3 extends over 15 amino acids. CDR3: CASLGGWGGRHEQFF. The CDR3, as DNA: TGTGCGAGCCTAGGAGGTTGGGGGGGGAGGCATGAGCAGTTCTTC.

The J gene is TRBJ2-1, the V gene TRBV29-1; the match to TRBD1 covers 7 bases. The V gene's germline CDR1 is SQVTM and CDR2 ANQGSEA. The CDR3 has 14 amino acids. The CDR3 DNA reads as TGCAGTGAAATTAGGACAGGATTCTACAATGAGCAGTTCTTC. This encodes CSEIRTGFYNEQFF.

The CDR3 sequence: CSATTGYGYTF. The CDR3 DNA follows: TGCAGTGCTACCACAGGGTATGGCTACACCTTC. This chain joins TRBV20-1 and TRBJ1-2; a weak D match, TRBD1 (6 bases). In germline, CDR1 is DFQATT, CDR2 SNEGSKA (reference sequence). CDR3 length equals 11 residues. V lost 4 bases and J 5 bases, leaving 8 bases between the germline ends.

Of note for this clonotype: One junction end does not reproduce the germline sequence, and a read error may be involved. This chain uses TRBV20-1 with TRBJ2-5, with 7 nucleotides matching TRBD2. There are 20 residues in the CDR3. Germline V CDR1 and CDR2: DFQATT, SNEGSKA (reference sequence). The CDR3 DNA reads TGCAGTGCTGAGACCCCGGGACGCTTGGCGCCGGGACTACCCCAAGAGACCCGGTACTTC. This sequence encodes CSAETPGRLAPGLPQETRYF.

The chain carries TRBV30 and TRBJ2-7; D is unclear. CDR1 is GTSNPN, CDR2 SVGIG, per germline (reference sequence). The CDR3 spans 14 residues. V shed 0 bases and J shed 3 bases, with 12 bases lying between them. In nucleotides, the CDR3 is TGTGCCTGGAGTGTACCGGGCCTTTACTACGAGCAGTACTTC. It yields the protein CAWSVPGLYYEQYF. The full variable domain, completed using reference TRBV30 and TRBJ2-7, is SQTIHQWPATLVQPVGSPLSLECTVEGTSNPNLYWYRQAAGRGLQLLFYSVGIGQISSEVPQNLSASRPQDRQFILSSKKLLLSDSGFYLCAWSVPGLYYEQYFGPGTRLTVT.

This clonotype showed up just a few times. The chain uses TRBV20-1 and TRBJ2-7, with 8 bases matching TRBD1. Losses at the gene ends were 0 bases for V and 3 bases for J; bases not matched to a gene: 7. Germline V gives CDR1 DFQATT, CDR2 SNEGSKA (reference sequence). The CDR3 sequence is 15 residues long. CDR3 protein: CSARDLTGDYYEQYF. CDR3 coding DNA: TGCAGTGCTAGAGATCTGACAGGGGATTACTACGAGCAGTACTTC.

This clonotype was detected only a few times. The gene calls are TRBV5-5 and TRBJ1-5; 7 bases match TRBD1. V trimming: 3 bases; J trimming: 5 bases; junction bases outside the gene matches: 14. The CDR3 consists of 17 residues. CDR1 SGHKS and CDR2 YYEKEE come from the germline V gene (reference sequence). The CDR3 is CASSSLGTAGGYQPQHF. The CDR3 nucleotides are TGTGCCAGCAGCTCCTTGGGGACAGCGGGGGGTTATCAGCCCCAGCATTTT.

This clonotype was recorded many times. The CDR3 is CASSGPSGGLYNEQFF. CDR3 DNA: TGTGCCAGCAGCGGCCCTAGCGGGGGTCTTTACAATGAGCAGTTCTTC. The chain carries TRBV7-9 and TRBJ2-1; 10 bases agree with TRBD2. V shed 5 bases, J shed 4 bases, and the junction held 8 bases outside the gene matches. This CDR3 comprises 16 residues. Germline loops: CDR1 SEHNR, CDR2 FQNEAQ (reference sequence).

A word on this clonotype: This may come from a read error, since a much larger clone is one base off. The rearrangement joins TRBV6-5 to TRBJ1-1; D gene unclear. Germline values: CDR1 MNHEY, CDR2 SVGAGI. This CDR3 spans 13 amino acids. CDR3: CASQGRPDPEALF. In DNA, the CDR3 is TGTGCCAGCCAAGGACGGCCAGACCCTGAAGCTCTCTTT.

This clonotype was seen repeatedly, ten times or more. The V gene is TRBV6-6, the J gene TRBJ1-2, with D possibly TRBD1 on 6 matching bases. CDR3 size: 13 residues. CDR1 is MNHNY, CDR2 SVGAGI, per germline (reference sequence). Trimming took off 8 bases at V and 2 bases at J, with 12 bases between the two ends. The CDR3 region is CASHLGGNYGYTF. CDR3 nucleotides: TGTGCCAGCCATCTAGGGGGGAACTATGGCTACACCTTC.

This clonotype has a count of ten or more. This sequence joins TRBV7-9 and TRBJ1-2; no reliable D call. The CDR3 runs to 15 residues. Germline lookup yields CDR1 SEHNR and CDR2 FQNEAQ (reference sequence). V was shortened by 6 bases and J by 3 bases, with 17 bases between the two germline ends. CDR3 DNA: TGTGCCAGCAGGGAAACAGTTTCATCTGACTATGGCTACACCTTC. Its translation is CASRETVSSDYGYTF. Filled out from reference TRBV7-9 and TRBJ1-2, the complete variable domain reads DTGVSQNPRHKITKRGQNVTFRCDPISEHNRLYWYRQTLGQGPEFLTYFQNEAQLEKSRLLSDRFSAERPKGSFSTLEIQRTEQGDSAMYLCASRETVSSDYGYTFGSGTRLTVV.

The chain has TRBV10-3 and TRBJ2-5; D possibly corresponds to TRBD2 (5 bases). CDR1 ENHRY and CDR2 SYGVKD come from the germline V gene. V was pared by 6 bases and J by 3 bases, with 11 bases between. The CDR3 runs 13 residues. CDR3 DNA sequence: TGTGCCATCAGCGCCGACGGGGAAGAGACCCAGTACTTC. Amino acid sequence: CAISADGEETQYF.

This chain uses TRBV7-8 with TRBJ2-7, with TRBD2 identical over 9 bases. CDR3 length equals 14 residues. V was clipped by 5 bases and J by 5 bases; unmatched bases: 7. Germline assignment: CDR1 SGHVS and CDR2 FQNEAQ. CDR3 in amino acids: CASSEQSGRNEQYF. DNA of the CDR3: TGTGCCAGCAGCGAACAGAGCGGGAGGAACGAGCAGTACTTC.

This clonotype was counted many times. V is TRBV20-1 and J is TRBJ1-6; no reliable D call. The V end was cut by 3 bases, the J end by 9 bases, with 18 bases between. This CDR3 region has 15 residues. Germline-derived CDR1 and CDR2 are DFQATT and SNEGSKA (reference sequence). CDR3 sequence: CSARQPAENTSPLHF. The CDR3 DNA sequence: TGCAGTGCTAGGCAGCCGGCGGAGAACACTTCACCCCTCCACTTT.

This clonotype was seen a handful of times. This chain connects TRBV7-9 to TRBJ1-4, with no clear D. CDR3 size: 16 residues. CDR1 SEHNR and CDR2 FQNEAQ come from the germline V gene (reference sequence). V dropped 5 bases and J dropped 7 bases, with 20 bases sitting between them. The CDR3 region is CASSQETLPGREKLFF. In DNA, the CDR3 is TGTGCCAGCAGCCAAGAGACGCTACCGGGTCGTGAAAAACTGTTTTTT.

Many counts were recorded for this clonotype. V and J are TRBV24-1 and TRBJ2-1; 9 nucleotides agree with TRBD1. Germline loops: CDR1 KGHDR, CDR2 SFDVKD. V lost 0 bases, J lost 6 bases, and 11 bases stayed unmatched. This CDR3 is built from 18 residues. Here the CDR3 DNA reads TGTGCCACCAGTGATTTGAAAGCGGGACAGGGATTTGGCAATGAGCAGTTCTTC. Its translation is CATSDLKAGQGFGNEQFF.

This clonotype was recorded many times. The rearrangement links TRBV5-8 to TRBJ2-3; no reliable D call. This CDR3 has 15 residues. Trimming pared 4 bases from V and 3 bases from J, leaving 15 bases between. Looked up from germline, CDR1 is SGHTS and CDR2 is YDEGEE. The chain's CDR3 is CASSGGPVGTDTQYF. The DNA of the CDR3 is TGTGCCAGCAGCGGCGGTCCAGTAGGGACAGATACGCAGTATTTT.

The rearrangement uses TRBV20-1 and TRBJ2-3; D is ambiguous. The V gene lost 5 bases and the J gene lost 0 bases, with 12 bases spanning the gap. Germline V gene lookup returns CDR1 DFQATT and CDR2 SNEGSKA (reference sequence). The CDR3 is 14 amino acids. CDR3 amino acids: CSAFRVTSTDTQYF. The DNA of the CDR3 is TGCAGTGCTTTTCGCGTAACTAGCACAGATACGCAGTATTTT.

This clonotype has a handful of counts. J is TRBJ2-7 and V is TRBV15; D is ambiguous. Per germline, CDR1 LNHNV and CDR2 YYDKDF (reference sequence). The germline V and J ends were trimmed by 0 bases and 3 bases, with 9 bases remaining between them. CDR3 length: 14 residues. CDR3 sequence reads: CATSRDGPSYEQYF. CDR3 DNA: TGTGCCACCAGCAGAGATGGGCCGAGCTACGAGCAGTACTTC.

This clonotype has ten or more counts. The chain recombines TRBV5-8 with TRBJ2-1, with unresolved D. Trimming cost V 4 bases and J 6 bases, with 17 bases left between them. Germline values: CDR1 SGHTS, CDR2 YDEGEE. The CDR3 is 15 amino acids. The DNA of the CDR3 is TGTGCCAGCAGCGAACCGCTCCCACACTCCAATGAGCAGTTCTTC. Translation gives CASSEPLPHSNEQFF.

This clonotype was seen at least ten times. This chain connects TRBV20-1 to TRBJ1-5; 7 positions agree with TRBD1. V was pared by 2 bases and J by 5 bases, with 9 bases of the junction left unmatched. CDR3 length: 15 amino acids. CDR1 DFQATT and CDR2 SNEGSKA come from the germline V gene (reference sequence). The CDR3 sequence is CSARPTGREHQPQHF. The CDR3 DNA reads as TGCAGTGCTAGACCGACAGGGCGGGAACATCAGCCCCAGCATTTT.

This clonotype was counted many times. V gene TRBV4-3 combines with J gene TRBJ2-7, with D maybe TRBD2 (5 bases). Germline CDR1 reads LGHNA; CDR2 reads YSLEER. This CDR3 has 14 amino acids. The V and J ends lost 0 bases and 4 bases respectively, with 10 bases between them. CDR3: CASSQDRGAYEQYF. CDR3 nucleotides: TGCGCCAGCAGCCAAGATCGGGGAGCATACGAGCAGTACTTC.

This clonotype occurred many times. This sequence joins TRBV11-2 and TRBJ2-1; TRBD2 aligns across 12 bases. Germline V gene sequence: CDR1 SGHAT, CDR2 FQNNGV. V lost 0 bases to trimming and J lost 7 bases; unmatched junction nucleotides: 4. CDR3 length: 16 residues. CDR3 sequence reads: CASSLELAGGTNEQFF. CDR3 bases: TGTGCCAGCAGCTTAGAGCTAGCGGGAGGGACTAATGAGCAGTTCTTC.

The table lists this clonotype with many counts. The rearrangement links TRBV7-9 to TRBJ2-7; 9 nucleotides agree with TRBD1. Germline V CDR1 and CDR2: SEHNR, FQNEAQ (reference sequence). J lost 2 bases, V lost 5 bases, and 10 bases had no gene match. The CDR3 length is 16 residues. The CDR3 sequence: CASSEYRDRETYEQYF. The CDR3 DNA sequence: TGTGCCAGCAGCGAATACCGGGACAGGGAGACCTACGAGCAGTACTTC.

The rearrangement links TRBV27 to TRBJ2-1; 9 positions agree with TRBD2. The V and J ends lost 3 bases and 5 bases, in that order; junction bases with no gene match: 5. Germline V CDR1 and CDR2: MNHEY, SMNVEV (reference sequence). The CDR3 loop spans 15 amino acids. The CDR3 sequence: CASSFISGGNNEQFF. CDR3 nucleotides: TGTGCCAGCAGTTTCATTAGCGGGGGTAACAATGAGCAGTTCTTC.

This rearrangement joins TRBV9 to TRBJ1-2; weak D call: TRBD1 (6 bases). With 4 bases removed from V and 0 bases from J, the gap between germline ends came to 10 bases. The CDR3 loop spans 14 amino acids. CDR1 and CDR2 (germline): SGDLS, YYNGEE. The CDR3 nucleotides read TGTGCCAGCAGCCCAGGGGTAGCTAACTATGGCTACACCTTC. This sequence encodes CASSPGVANYGYTF. The whole variable domain, filled in from reference TRBV9 and TRBJ1-2, reads DSGVTQTPKHLITATGQRVTLRCSPRSGDLSVYWYQQSLDQGLQFLIQYYNGEERAKGNILERFSAQQFPDLHSELNLSSLELGDSALYFCASSPGVANYGYTFGSGTRLTVV.

V and J are TRBV10-3 and TRBJ1-1; TRBD1 aligns across 9 bases. The CDR3 length is 17 residues. Germline V gene lookup returns CDR1 ENHRY and CDR2 SYGVKD. The ends lost 6 bases at V and 4 bases at J; junction bases unmatched: 15. In nucleotides, the CDR3 is TGTGCCATCAGACCCGGGACAGGGACGACGTTGGGCACTGAAGCTTTCTTT. Its translation: CAIRPGTGTTLGTEAFF.

The chain recombines TRBV10-3 with TRBJ1-4; tentative D call: TRBD1 (5 bases). Germline V gene data show CDR1 as ENHRY and CDR2 as SYGVKD. The CDR3 runs to 15 residues. V lost 6 bases and J 7 bases, leaving 18 bases between the germline ends. For the CDR3, the DNA is TGTGCCATCAGAGGATCTAGCGGGACGGGTGAAAAACTGTTTTTT. Translation gives CAIRGSSGTGEKLFF.

This clonotype was observed many times. CDR3 sequence (DNA): TGTGCCAGCAGCTTATATAGCGGGCTAACCTACGAGCAGTACTTC. This gives the protein CASSLYSGLTYEQYF. The chain carries TRBV5-5 and TRBJ2-7; the match to TRBD2 covers 7 bases. In germline, CDR1 is SGHKS, CDR2 YYEKEE (reference sequence). J lost 2 bases, V lost 2 bases, and 7 bases had no gene match. This CDR3 has 15 residues.

Remarks on this clonotype: A much larger clonotype is one base distant, so this may be a read error. This rearrangement joins TRBV13 to TRBJ1-2; D not resolved. The CDR3 covers 13 residues. Looked up from germline, CDR1 is PRHDT and CDR2 is FYEKMQ (reference sequence). CDR3 protein: CANSSGVGYGYTF. The CDR3 DNA follows: TGTGCCAACAGCTCCGGAGTCGGCTATGGCTACACCTTC.